This entry describes one T cell receptor beta chain. Antigen specificity is unknown. Germline V gene data show CDR1 as LGHNT and CDR2 as FRNRAP. Losses at the gene ends were 1 base for V and 3 bases for J; bases not matched to a gene: 3. The length of the CDR3 is 15 residues. The sample comes from a study of blood T cells in healthy people across ages. Roughly 10 milliliters of peripheral blood were drawn from each donor. The authors ran a second PCR of roughly 6 to 12 cycles using a sample-barcoded 5' primer and a J-beta primer mix. Each single sample gave us at least 2.5 million CDR3-containing paired-end reads. TCRdb ran MiXCR on the 5' RACE reads and lists one entry per CDR3 protein. Among about 580,000 distinct CDR3 sequences, roughly 48% were seen once, and the ten largest hold around 24%. Study conclusions and caveats: Naive T cell percentage and TCR beta diversity correlated strongly.

The V gene is TRBV12-5, the J gene TRBJ1-2, with TRBD1 matching over 9 bases. This receptor was taken from an elderly man in good health. The source material was blood. The DNA for the CDR3 is TGTGCTAGTGGTTTGGGACAGGGGGGGCACTATGGCTACACCTTC. Translated, it gives CASGLGQGGHYGYTF.